These 20 T cell receptor beta chains share one sample of origin, sequenced in a study of cytomegalovirus exposure and HLA in healthy donors. The study ran its PCR with 60 Vbeta and 13 Jbeta primers. Generated by immunoSEQ multiplex PCR, the TCRdb table keeps only in-frame clones and is missing some. The data contain approximately 100,000 clones, around 9.6% of them singletons. What was sequenced was PBMCs. Receptor source: a man aged 50-59 years in good health and CMV-seropositive.

This clone was seen only a few times. This chain links TRBV14 with TRBJ2-1, with 9 nucleotides matching TRBD2. CDR1 and CDR2 from the germline V gene are SGHDN and FVKESK. Trimming cost V 3 bases and J 2 bases; bases outside gene matches: 2. This CDR3 has 15 residues. The CDR3 nucleotides read TGTGCCAGCAGCCAGGCGGGAGGGCCCTACAATGAGCAGTTCTTC. Translation gives CASSQAGGPYNEQFF.

The chain carries TRBV9 and TRBJ1-4; 7 nucleotides align to TRBD1. The CDR3 is made up of 16 amino acids. Losses at the gene ends were 0 bases for V and 0 bases for J; bases not matched to a gene: 2. Germline CDR1 reads SGDLS; CDR2 reads YYNGEE. The CDR3 bases are TGTGCCAGCAGCGTAGAAGGGGGCGCAACTAATGAAAAACTGTTTTTT. This sequence encodes CASSVEGGATNEKLFF.

This clone occurred a few times. V usage is TRBV18 and J usage is TRBJ2-6; TRBD1 matches 9 bases. Germline V gene sequence: CDR1 KGHSH, CDR2 LQKENI. The CDR3 spans 16 residues. The trim removed 8 bases at V and 1 base at J, leaving 6 bases unmatched. CDR3 loop: CASPPGQGSGANVLTF. DNA for the CDR3: TGTGCCAGCCCTCCGGGACAGGGTTCTGGGGCCAACGTCCTGACTTTC.

The CDR3 DNA reads TGTGCCAGCAGTGAATACCCCAGCGGACAGGGGTGGCCGTACTTC. Encoded protein: CASSEYPSGQGWPYF. The chain carries TRBV6-1 and TRBJ2-7, with 9 bases matching TRBD1. Looked up from germline, CDR1 is MNHNS and CDR2 is SASEGT. The V segment lost 2 bases and the J segment 12 bases; nucleotides outside the gene matches: 14. This CDR3 spans 15 amino acids.

V is TRBV5-1 and J is TRBJ2-1, with a possible D match to TRBD2 (5 bases). CDR1 and CDR2 from the germline V gene are SGHRS and YFSETQ. V lost 0 bases, J lost 9 bases, and 13 bases lay in between. The CDR3 spans 14 residues. The CDR3 DNA is TGCGCCAGCAGCTTGGTGGCGGGTTTGAGTGAGCAGTTCTTC. This encodes CASSLVAGLSEQFF.

The rearrangement links TRBV6-4 to TRBJ2-7; D is possibly TRBD2 (5 bases). Germline assignment: CDR1 MRHNA and CDR2 SNTAGT. The CDR3 totals 13 residues. V was trimmed by 3 bases and J by 6 bases, leaving 12 bases between them. Here the CDR3 DNA reads TGTGCCAGCAGTGAAGGGATCGGACTCGAGCAGTACTTC. This encodes CASSEGIGLEQYF.

This clone turned up a few times. The V gene is TRBV19, the J gene TRBJ2-3; TRBD2 aligns across 14 bases. With V trimmed by 1 base and J by 5 bases, 8 bases remained unmatched. This CDR3 has 18 residues. The germline CDR1 and CDR2 sequences are LNHDA and SQIVND (reference sequence). CDR3 nucleotides: TGTGCCAGTAGTATAGGAGTGGGGACTAGCGGGAGAAAAGATACGCAGTATTTT. Translating it yields CASSIGVGTSGRKDTQYF. Filled out from reference TRBV19 and TRBJ2-3, the complete variable domain reads DGGITQSPKYLFRKEGQNVTLSCEQNLNHDAMYWYRQDPGQGLRLIYYSQIVNDFQKGDIAEGYSVSREKKESFPLTVTSAQKNPTAFYLCASSIGVGTSGRKDTQYFGPGTRLTVL.

The V and J genes are TRBV7-2 and TRBJ2-3, with 13 bases that match TRBD2. Unmatched junction bases numbered 4, after V lost 5 bases and J lost 2 bases. Germline V lookup: CDR1 SGHTA, CDR2 FQGNSA. The CDR3 has 16 residues. CDR3 sequence: CASSRTSGSVTDTQYF. For the CDR3, the DNA is TGTGCCAGCAGCAGGACTAGCGGGAGTGTCACAGATACGCAGTATTTT.

This chain connects TRBV29-1 to TRBJ1-2; 8 bases line up with TRBD1. The J segment lost 5 bases and the V segment lost 0 bases, leaving 11 bases of the junction unmatched. The CDR3 length is 16 residues. Germline V lookup: CDR1 SQVTM, CDR2 ANQGSEA. CDR3 protein: CSVEDSRTGLRYGYTF. In DNA form, the CDR3 reads TGCAGCGTTGAAGATTCACGGACAGGGCTACGGTATGGCTACACCTTC.

The V call is TRBV19, the J call TRBJ2-7, with TRBD2 as a possible D gene (5 bases). Germline CDR1 reads LNHDA; CDR2 reads SQIVND (reference sequence). The CDR3 sequence is 15 residues long. V was cut by 3 bases and J by 3 bases, with 15 bases left in between. The CDR3 sequence is CASSMEAGSVYEQYF. As DNA, the CDR3 is TGTGCCAGTAGTATGGAGGCGGGTAGCGTCTACGAGCAGTACTTC.

V gene TRBV28 combines with J gene TRBJ2-1, with a weak D call TRBD1 (5 bases). The length of the CDR3 is 16 residues. The V end lost 4 bases, the J end lost 7 bases, and 20 bases lay between the germline ends. The germline V gene has CDR1 MDHEN and CDR2 SYDVKM. CDR3 region: CASSSWEGATRNEQFF. DNA for the CDR3: TGTGCCAGCAGTTCCTGGGAAGGGGCGACGAGAAATGAGCAGTTCTTC.

The rearrangement uses TRBV9 and TRBJ2-3, with 7 bases lining up with TRBD2. Losses at the gene ends were 0 bases for V and 6 bases for J; bases not matched to a gene: 10. Germline CDR1 and CDR2: SGDLS and YYNGEE. The CDR3 consists of 16 residues. The CDR3 nucleotides are TGTGCCAGCAGCGTAGCTAGCGGAGGGTTGGTGGATACGCAGTATTTT. It codes for CASSVASGGLVDTQYF.

The genes are TRBV7-2 and TRBJ1-5, with TRBD1 matching 9 bases. Germline V CDR1 and CDR2: SGHTA, FQGNSA. The CDR3 spans 15 residues. Trimming at V came to 5 bases and at J to 11 bases, leaving 13 bases not matched to a gene. The CDR3 sequence is CASSLGTGLRQAQHF. The CDR3 DNA is TGTGCCAGCAGCCTTGGGACAGGGCTGAGGCAGGCCCAGCATTTT.

The sample holds a few counts of this clone. The CDR3 reads CSVDWQGLQETQYF. For the CDR3, the DNA is TGCAGCGTTGATTGGCAGGGGCTCCAAGAGACCCAGTACTTC. The V call is TRBV29-1, the J call TRBJ2-5, with D possibly being TRBD1 (6 bases). CDR3 length equals 14 residues. Germline CDR1 and CDR2: SQVTM and ANQGSEA. V was clipped by 3 bases and J by 1 base, with 12 bases between them.

The chain links TRBV19 to TRBJ1-5; tentative D call: TRBD1 (6 bases). CDR1 is LNHDA, CDR2 SQIVND, per germline (reference sequence). This CDR3 region has 18 residues. V was pared by 4 bases and J by 1 base, with 20 bases between. The CDR3 coding sequence is TGTGCCAGTAGTACAAAACCCGACAGGCTGATGAGCAATCAGCCCCAGCATTTT. This translates into CASSTKPDRLMSNQPQHF.

Only a few counts were recorded for this clone. The chain uses TRBV5-4 and TRBJ2-7, with TRBD1 matching 7 bases. Trimming took 2 bases from V and 9 from J; bases not matched to a gene: 11. Germline CDR1 and CDR2: SGHNT and YYREEE (reference sequence). The CDR3 loop spans 14 amino acids. The CDR3 DNA is TGTGCCAGCAGCTTCGACAGGGCTCCCCTGGTGCAGTACTTC. Protein sequence: CASSFDRAPLVQYF.

V is TRBV5-1 and J is TRBJ1-5; D is uncertain. V lost 1 base and J 4 bases, leaving 9 bases between the germline ends. CDR1 SGHRS and CDR2 YFSETQ come from the germline V gene. There are 14 residues in the CDR3. CDR3 DNA sequence: TGCGCCAGCAGCTTGAGTGCGGGAAATCAGCCCCAGCATTTT. Protein product: CASSLSAGNQPQHF.

V and J are TRBV4-3 and TRBJ1-5; D might be TRBD1 (5 bases). The V end was cut by 1 base, the J end by 7 bases, with 17 bases between. CDR3 length equals 16 residues. Germline-derived CDR1 and CDR2 are LGHNA and YSLEER. Here the CDR3 reads CASSQGLGQPGQPQHF. CDR3 nucleotide sequence: TGCGCCAGCAGCCAAGGCCTGGGGCAGCCAGGACAGCCCCAGCATTTT.

The chain joins TRBV7-9 to TRBJ2-3; D might be TRBD1 (6 bases). This CDR3 has 14 amino acids. Germline assignment: CDR1 SEHNR and CDR2 FQNEAQ (reference sequence). V shed 4 bases and J shed 4 bases, with 12 bases lying between them. Here the CDR3 DNA reads TGTGCCAGCAGCTCGTGGACAGAGGCAGATACGCAGTATTTT. Translation: CASSSWTEADTQYF.

The chain combines TRBV6-1 with TRBJ1-5; weak D call: TRBD1 (6 bases). With 5 bases removed from V and 7 bases from J, the gap between germline ends came to 15 bases. Germline V gene sequence: CDR1 MNHNS, CDR2 SASEGT. The CDR3 runs to 14 residues. CDR3 DNA: TGTGCCAGCAGTCTAACCATGACAGGCCAGCCCCAGCATTTT. Its protein product is CASSLTMTGQPQHF.